A selection of T cell receptor beta chains follows, all from one sample in a study of OX40 agonist ivuxolimab in advanced cancers. The assay was immunoSEQ multiplex PCR, and TCRdb's table has in-frame clones only and misses some. Of some 79,000 clones in the sample, 88% were seen once. Sample: CD4+ or CD8+ T cells sorted from blood, taken in a trial of the OX40 agonist ivuxolimab. The receptors were gathered from an adult with an advanced solid tumor such as melanoma, head and neck, liver or kidney cancer. CDR3s include the opening cysteine and the closing phenylalanine or tryptophan. D genes are given only for firm matches. The size entry is marked missing in some rows and otherwise reads once, few, many or a size class.

j_call: TRBJ2-3; v_call: TRBV11-3; d_call: .; clone_size: .; cdr3_nt: TGTGCCAGCAGCTTAGATCCGGCAGGGGGACTCACAGATACGCAGTATTTT; cdr3_aa: CASSLDPAGGLTDTQYF
j_call: TRBJ1-2; v_call: TRBV27; d_call: TRBD1; clone_size: .; cdr3_nt: TGTGCCAGCAGTAACCGAGGGACAGCCTATGGCTACACCTTC; cdr3_aa: CASSNRGTAYGYTF
j_call: TRBJ1-2; v_call: TRBV28; d_call: .; clone_size: .; cdr3_nt: TGTGCCAGCAGTTTTGGAGGTGAAACTAACTATGGCTACACCTTC; cdr3_aa: CASSFGGETNYGYTF
j_call: TRBJ2-5; v_call: TRBV10-1; d_call: .; clone_size: .; cdr3_nt: TGCGCCAGCAGTGGGACGGCCAGACAAGAGACCCAGTACTTC; cdr3_aa: CASSGTARQETQYF
j_call: TRBJ2-3; v_call: TRBV5-1; d_call: .; clone_size: .; cdr3_nt: TGCGCCAGCAGCTCGCGATACAGCACAGATACGCAGTATTTT; cdr3_aa: CASSSRYSTDTQYF
j_call: TRBJ2-3; v_call: TRBV28; d_call: .; clone_size: once; cdr3_nt: TGTGCCAGCAGTTTGAGCAGGGGAACTGGCACAGATACGCAGTATTTT; cdr3_aa: CASSLSRGTGTDTQYF
j_call: TRBJ1-4; v_call: TRBV6-1; d_call: .; clone_size: .; cdr3_nt: TGTGCCAGCAGTGAAGGGGACCCAACTAATGAAAAACTGTTTTTT; cdr3_aa: CASSEGDPTNEKLFF
j_call: TRBJ2-3; v_call: TRBV6-4; d_call: TRBD1; clone_size: .; cdr3_nt: TGTGCCAGCAGAGGACAGGCTTCAGATACGCAGTATTTT; cdr3_aa: CASRGQASDTQYF
j_call: TRBJ2-2; v_call: TRBV11-2; d_call: .; clone_size: .; cdr3_nt: TGTGCCAGCAGCTTAGATCTCGGGCAGGCTCGAACCGGGGAGCTGTTTTTT; cdr3_aa: CASSLDLGQARTGELFF
j_call: TRBJ2-3; v_call: TRBV5-1; d_call: .; clone_size: .; cdr3_nt: TGCGCCAGCAGCGACGGACAGCCCACAGATACGCAGTATTTT; cdr3_aa: CASSDGQPTDTQYF
j_call: TRBJ2-5; v_call: TRBV5-1; d_call: .; clone_size: .; cdr3_nt: TGCGCCAGCAGCTTTTCCCTGCAGCAAGAGACCCAGTACTTC; cdr3_aa: CASSFSLQQETQYF
j_call: TRBJ1-5; v_call: TRBV28; d_call: .; clone_size: .; cdr3_nt: TGTGCCAGCAGTCTGTGGGTACCGACAGATAGCAATCAGCCCCAGCATTTT; cdr3_aa: CASSLWVPTDSNQPQHF
j_call: TRBJ1-1; v_call: TRBV6-5; d_call: .; clone_size: .; cdr3_nt: TGTGCCAGCAGGATACAAGGAGACACTGAAGCTTTCTTT; cdr3_aa: CASRIQGDTEAFF
j_call: TRBJ2-7; v_call: TRBV9; d_call: .; clone_size: .; cdr3_nt: TGTGCCAGCAGCGTAGACTCGGGGCAGGGGAGGAGCGAGCAGTACTTC; cdr3_aa: CASSVDSGQGRSEQYF
j_call: TRBJ2-7; v_call: TRBV18; d_call: .; clone_size: .; cdr3_nt: TGTGCCAGCTCACGAGTGACAGAATCCTACGAGCAGTACTTC; cdr3_aa: CASSRVTESYEQYF
j_call: TRBJ2-5; v_call: TRBV5-1; d_call: TRBD2; clone_size: .; cdr3_nt: TGCGCCAGCAGGAAAATGACTAGCGACGAGACCCAGTACTTC; cdr3_aa: CASRKMTSDETQYF
j_call: TRBJ1-2; v_call: TRBV25-1; d_call: .; clone_size: .; cdr3_nt: TGTGCCAGCAGGGTGGCCGCGGGAAGCTACACCTTC; cdr3_aa: CASRVAAGSYTF
j_call: TRBJ1-1; v_call: TRBV14; d_call: .; clone_size: .; cdr3_nt: TGTGCCAGCCTGGGCAGCGACGTTAGGGACCACACGAGGAACACTGAAGCTTTCTTT; cdr3_aa: CASLGSDVRDHTRNTEAFF
j_call: TRBJ2-3; v_call: TRBV5-4; d_call: TRBD2; clone_size: .; cdr3_nt: TGTGCCAGCAGCTTGGCTAGCGGGAACACAGATACGCAGTATTTT; cdr3_aa: CASSLASGNTDTQYF
j_call: TRBJ1-2; v_call: TRBV6-1; d_call: .; clone_size: few; cdr3_nt: TGTGCCAGCAGTGTAGAAGGGTTCTATGGCTACACCTTC; cdr3_aa: CASSVEGFYGYTF
j_call: TRBJ2-7; v_call: TRBV6-5; d_call: .; clone_size: .; cdr3_nt: TGTGCCAGCAGGGCCAATACCCCCTACGAGCAGTACTTC; cdr3_aa: CASRANTPYEQYF
j_call: TRBJ1-5; v_call: TRBV7-8; d_call: TRBD1; clone_size: .; cdr3_nt: TGTGCCAGCAGCCGGGGGACAGGGGGAAGCAATCAGCCCCAGCATTTT; cdr3_aa: CASSRGTGGSNQPQHF
j_call: TRBJ2-7; v_call: TRBV10-3; d_call: .; clone_size: .; cdr3_nt: TGTGCCATCAGTGAGGGGGCCACCGAGCAGTACTTC; cdr3_aa: CAISEGATEQYF
j_call: TRBJ2-5; v_call: TRBV18; d_call: .; clone_size: once; cdr3_nt: TGTGCCAGCTCACCACGGGACGCGGAGACCCAGTACTTC; cdr3_aa: CASSPRDAETQYF
j_call: TRBJ2-7; v_call: TRBV5-1; d_call: TRBD2; clone_size: .; cdr3_nt: TGCGCCAGCAGTTGGGAGGGCTCCTACGAGCAGTACTTC; cdr3_aa: CASSWEGSYEQYF
j_call: TRBJ1-1; v_call: TRBV27; d_call: .; clone_size: once; cdr3_nt: TGTGCCAGCAGTTTGTCGATTGCCCCGGGGACTGAAGCTTTCTTT; cdr3_aa: CASSLSIAPGTEAFF
j_call: TRBJ1-2; v_call: TRBV6-5; d_call: TRBD1; clone_size: .; cdr3_nt: TGTGCCAGCAGTAAGGACAGGAGCTATGGCTACACCTTC; cdr3_aa: CASSKDRSYGYTF
j_call: TRBJ2-1; v_call: TRBV5-1; d_call: TRBD1; clone_size: once; cdr3_nt: TGCGCCAGCAGTACGGGACAGGGGGTCGATGAGCAGTTCTTC; cdr3_aa: CASSTGQGVDEQFF
j_call: TRBJ2-7; v_call: TRBV5-1; d_call: TRBD2; clone_size: .; cdr3_nt: TGCGCCAGCAGCTTGGGTGGGAGGGCCTACGAGCAGTACTTC; cdr3_aa: CASSLGGRAYEQYF
j_call: TRBJ2-1; v_call: TRBV4-2; d_call: .; clone_size: few; cdr3_nt: TGTGCCAGCAGCCAAGATAACTCCCCTCTGGGCAATGAGCAGTTCTTC; cdr3_aa: CASSQDNSPLGNEQFF
j_call: TRBJ2-5; v_call: TRBV30; d_call: TRBD2; clone_size: .; cdr3_nt: TGTGCCTGGAGTGGCGGGAGCACCGTGGGGGAGACCCAGTACTTC; cdr3_aa: CAWSGGSTVGETQYF
j_call: TRBJ2-7; v_call: TRBV5-1; d_call: TRBD1; clone_size: .; cdr3_nt: TGCGCCAGCAGCGATGGGACAGGGGCGGTCCACGAGCAGTACTTC; cdr3_aa: CASSDGTGAVHEQYF
j_call: TRBJ2-1; v_call: TRBV11-2; d_call: .; clone_size: .; cdr3_nt: TGTGCCAGCAGCGCTCGAGGGGGGCCGGAGAATGAGCAGTTCTTC; cdr3_aa: CASSARGGPENEQFF
j_call: TRBJ2-2; v_call: TRBV27; d_call: .; clone_size: once; cdr3_nt: TGTGCCAGCAGCCGGACGGAGAACACCGGGGAGCTGTTTTTT; cdr3_aa: CASSRTENTGELFF
j_call: TRBJ1-2; v_call: TRBV28; d_call: TRBD1; clone_size: .; cdr3_nt: TGTGCCAGCAGTGAACAGGGGCTGGGCTACACCTTC; cdr3_aa: CASSEQGLGYTF
j_call: TRBJ2-3; v_call: TRBV11-2; d_call: .; clone_size: .; cdr3_nt: TGTGCCAGCAGCTTAGATCTGCCGGGGGCGGTTACAGATACGCAGTATTTT; cdr3_aa: CASSLDLPGAVTDTQYF
j_call: TRBJ2-5; v_call: TRBV5-6; d_call: .; clone_size: .; cdr3_nt: TGTGCCAGCAGCTTGGCGGCCGGGACTCCCTCGGGGACCCAGTACTTC; cdr3_aa: CASSLAAGTPSGTQYF
j_call: TRBJ1-6; v_call: TRBV6-5; d_call: .; clone_size: .; cdr3_nt: TGTGCCAGCAGGGACGGGGGACAACATAATTCACCCCTCCACTTT; cdr3_aa: CASRDGGQHNSPLHF
j_call: TRBJ2-3; v_call: TRBV19; d_call: .; clone_size: .; cdr3_nt: TGTGCCAGTAGTCGGTGGGAGCGGGCAGATACGCAGTATTTT; cdr3_aa: CASSRWERADTQYF
j_call: TRBJ2-5; v_call: TRBV5-1; d_call: .; clone_size: .; cdr3_nt: TGCGCCAGCAGTTCATCCACAGGGAAGGGAGAGACCCAGTACTTC; cdr3_aa: CASSSSTGKGETQYF
j_call: TRBJ1-5; v_call: TRBV10-3; d_call: TRBD1; clone_size: few; cdr3_nt: TGTGCCATCAGTGAGTCGGCAGGGGGAGGGCAGCCCCAGCATTTT; cdr3_aa: CAISESAGGGQPQHF
j_call: TRBJ2-7; v_call: TRBV10-1; d_call: TRBD1; clone_size: .; cdr3_nt: TGCGCCACCGTTGCACGGGACAGGGGCCCCGAGCAGTACTTC; cdr3_aa: CATVARDRGPEQYF
j_call: TRBJ1-2; v_call: TRBV28; d_call: TRBD1; clone_size: .; cdr3_nt: TGTGCCAGCACACCCCCGGGACAGGTTTATGGCTACACCTTC; cdr3_aa: CASTPPGQVYGYTF
j_call: TRBJ2-3; v_call: TRBV2; d_call: .; clone_size: .; cdr3_nt: TGTGCCAGCAGTGGACGGACCCTGGATACGCAGTATTTT; cdr3_aa: CASSGRTLDTQYF
j_call: TRBJ2-1; v_call: TRBV5-1; d_call: TRBD1; clone_size: .; cdr3_nt: TGCGCCAGCAGCGGGGGACAGGGGGTAGATGAGCAGTTCTTC; cdr3_aa: CASSGGQGVDEQFF